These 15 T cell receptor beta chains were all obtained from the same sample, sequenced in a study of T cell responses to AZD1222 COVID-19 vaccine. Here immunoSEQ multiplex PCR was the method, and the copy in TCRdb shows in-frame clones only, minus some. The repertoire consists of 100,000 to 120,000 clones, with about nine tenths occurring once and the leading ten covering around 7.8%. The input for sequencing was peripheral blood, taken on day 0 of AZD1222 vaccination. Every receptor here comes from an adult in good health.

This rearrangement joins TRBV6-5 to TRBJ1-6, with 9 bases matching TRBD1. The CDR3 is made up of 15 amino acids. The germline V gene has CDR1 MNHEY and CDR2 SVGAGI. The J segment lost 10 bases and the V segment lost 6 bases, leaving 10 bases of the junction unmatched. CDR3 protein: CASRNRGQGGSPLHF. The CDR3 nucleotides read TGTGCCAGCAGAAACAGGGGGCAAGGGGGATCACCCCTCCACTTT.

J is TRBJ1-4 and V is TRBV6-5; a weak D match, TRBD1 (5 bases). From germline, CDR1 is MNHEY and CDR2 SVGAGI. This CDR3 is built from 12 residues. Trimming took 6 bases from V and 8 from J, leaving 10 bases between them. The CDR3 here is CASRTDREKLFF. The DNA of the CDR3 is TGTGCCAGCAGAACAGACAGAGAAAAACTGTTTTTT.

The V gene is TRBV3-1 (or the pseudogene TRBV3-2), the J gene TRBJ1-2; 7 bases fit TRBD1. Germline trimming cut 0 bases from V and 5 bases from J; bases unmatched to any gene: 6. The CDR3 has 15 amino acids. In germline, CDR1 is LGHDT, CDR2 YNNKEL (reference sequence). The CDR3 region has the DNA TGTGCCAGCAGCCAAGATCCCCCAGGGGGGTATGGCTACACCTTC. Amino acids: CASSQDPPGGYGYTF.

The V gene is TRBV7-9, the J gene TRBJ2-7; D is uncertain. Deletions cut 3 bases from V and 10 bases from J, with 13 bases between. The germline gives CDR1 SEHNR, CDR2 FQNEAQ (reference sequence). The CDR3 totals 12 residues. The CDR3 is CASSFNPSEQYF. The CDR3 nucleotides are TGTGCCAGCAGCTTTAATCCCTCGGAACAGTACTTC.

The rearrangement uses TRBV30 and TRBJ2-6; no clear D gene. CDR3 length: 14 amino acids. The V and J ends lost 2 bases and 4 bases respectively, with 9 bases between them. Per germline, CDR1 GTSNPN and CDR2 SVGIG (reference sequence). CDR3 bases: TGTGCCTGGAGTCTTATCGCCGGGGCCAACGTCCTGACTTTC. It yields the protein CAWSLIAGANVLTF.

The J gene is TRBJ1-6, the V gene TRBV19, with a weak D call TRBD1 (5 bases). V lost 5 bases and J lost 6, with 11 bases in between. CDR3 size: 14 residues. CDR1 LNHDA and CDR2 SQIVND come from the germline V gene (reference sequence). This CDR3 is CASSPRDGNSPLHF. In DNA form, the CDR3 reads TGTGCCAGTAGTCCCCGGGACGGTAATTCACCCCTCCACTTT. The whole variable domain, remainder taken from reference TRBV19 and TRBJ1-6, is DGGITQSPKYLFRKEGQNVTLSCEQNLNHDAMYWYRQDPGQGLRLIYYSQIVNDFQKGDIAEGYSVSREKKESFPLTVTSAQKNPTAFYLCASSPRDGNSPLHFGNGTRLTVT.

DNA of the CDR3: TGTGCCAGCAGTTTATATTCGGGACAGGGAGGCCAGCCCCAGCATTTT. Translation: CASSLYSGQGGQPQHF. The rearrangement links TRBV28 to TRBJ1-5; 9 bases are a match to TRBD1. In germline, CDR1 is MDHEN, CDR2 SYDVKM. The CDR3 is 16 residues long. J was trimmed by 7 bases and V by 1 base; bases with no gene match: 8.

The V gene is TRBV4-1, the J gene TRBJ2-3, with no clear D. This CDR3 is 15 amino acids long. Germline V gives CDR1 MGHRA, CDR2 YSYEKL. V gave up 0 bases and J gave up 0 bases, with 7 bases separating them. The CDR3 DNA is TGCGCCAGCAGCCAAGATATCCCAAGCACAGATACGCAGTATTTT. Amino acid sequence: CASSQDIPSTDTQYF.

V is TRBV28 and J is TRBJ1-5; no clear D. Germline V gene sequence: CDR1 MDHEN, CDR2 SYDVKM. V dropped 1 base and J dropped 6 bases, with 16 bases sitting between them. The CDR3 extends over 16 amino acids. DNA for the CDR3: TGTGCCAGCAGTTTATCGGGCCTACGAGGGTCTCAGCCCCAGCATTTT. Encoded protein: CASSLSGLRGSQPQHF.

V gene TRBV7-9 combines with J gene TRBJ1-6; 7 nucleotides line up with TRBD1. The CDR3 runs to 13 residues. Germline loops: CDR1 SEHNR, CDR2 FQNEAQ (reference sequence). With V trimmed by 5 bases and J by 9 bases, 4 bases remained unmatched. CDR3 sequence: CASSQDRISPLHF. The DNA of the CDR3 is TGTGCCAGCAGCCAGGACAGGATTTCACCCCTCCACTTT.

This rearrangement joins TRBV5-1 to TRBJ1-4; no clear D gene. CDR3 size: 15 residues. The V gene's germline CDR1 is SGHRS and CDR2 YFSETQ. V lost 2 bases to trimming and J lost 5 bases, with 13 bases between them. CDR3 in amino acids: CASSFVGSPNEKLFF. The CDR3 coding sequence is TGCGCCAGCAGCTTCGTTGGCAGCCCCAATGAAAAACTGTTTTTT.

The DNA for the CDR3 is TGCGCCAGCAGCTCCAAATTGGGGGATACGCAGTATTTT. It translates to CASSSKLGDTQYF. The V call is TRBV4-1, the J call TRBJ2-3; D is ambiguous. This CDR3 has 13 residues. The V gene lost 5 bases and the J gene lost 6 bases, with 12 bases spanning the gap. CDR1 and CDR2 (germline): MGHRA, YSYEKL.

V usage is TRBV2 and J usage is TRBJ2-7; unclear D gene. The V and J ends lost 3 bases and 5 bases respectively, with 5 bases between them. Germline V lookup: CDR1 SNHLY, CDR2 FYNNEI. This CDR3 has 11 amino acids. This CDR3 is CASSESHEQYF. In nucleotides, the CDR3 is TGTGCCAGCAGTGAGTCCCACGAGCAGTACTTC.

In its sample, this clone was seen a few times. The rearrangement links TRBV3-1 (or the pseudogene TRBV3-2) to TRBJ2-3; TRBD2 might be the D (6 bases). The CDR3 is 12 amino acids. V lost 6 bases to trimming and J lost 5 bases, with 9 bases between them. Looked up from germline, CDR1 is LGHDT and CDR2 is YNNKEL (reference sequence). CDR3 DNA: TGTGCCAGCAGGCACGGGGGAGATACGCAGTATTTT. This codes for CASRHGGDTQYF.

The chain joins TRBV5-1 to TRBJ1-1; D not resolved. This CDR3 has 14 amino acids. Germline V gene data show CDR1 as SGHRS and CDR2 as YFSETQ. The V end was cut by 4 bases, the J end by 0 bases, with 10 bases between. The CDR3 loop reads CASSHTTVNTEAFF. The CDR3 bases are TGCGCCAGCAGCCATACGACCGTGAACACTGAAGCTTTCTTT.